The next 15 T cell receptor beta chains were all read from a single sample in a study of spatial heterogeneity in lung cancer (dated by TCRdb to the late 2010s). Libraries were constructed by 5' RACE. This sample was sequenced with a NextSeq 500. In-frame beta chains were kept once TCRdb had trimmed the public reads at Q25 with fastp and called clones with MiXCR. Every CDR3 protein is listed once, alongside the most common genes and DNA of its rows. In this sample the table shows some 7,300 distinct CDR3 sequences, roughly 21% of which occur a single time. 18% of the sample is held by the ten biggest clonotypes. The sample's time point label is to be understood as: sample taken at primary tumor resection. TCR sequencing used whole RNA extracted from tumor and nontumor lung tissue, or from cryopreserved PBMC samples, without cell sorting. The specimen was PBMCs, collected at surgery. The receptors shown here come from a female donor with early-stage non-small cell lung cancer.

V is TRBV4-3 and J is TRBJ2-7; perhaps TRBD2 as D (5 bases). The CDR3 sequence is 15 residues long. Germline values: CDR1 LGHNA, CDR2 YSLEER. The ends were cut back, 1 base at V and 3 bases at J, with 13 bases in the middle. CDR3 residues: CASSQAAGRSYEQYF. CDR3 DNA sequence: TGCGCCAGCAGCCAAGCGGCGGGCAGAAGCTACGAGCAGTACTTC.

This clonotype is labeled as medium-sized. The V gene is TRBV20-1, the J gene TRBJ2-3; 8 nucleotides align to TRBD2. V lost 3 bases and J lost 8; bases outside the gene matches: 7. CDR1 is DFQATT and CDR2 is SNEGSKA in the germline V gene (reference sequence). The CDR3 loop spans 13 amino acids. Written as DNA, the CDR3 is TGCAGTGCTAGGGCGGGGGGTCCGGCTACGCAGTATTTT. Protein sequence: CSARAGGPATQYF.

Many counts were recorded for this clonotype. This chain connects TRBV11-1 to TRBJ2-2, with D possibly matching TRBD2 (5 bases). This CDR3 contains 15 residues. The ends were cut back, 0 bases at V and 6 bases at J, with 11 bases in the middle. Germline V gene data show CDR1 as SGHAT and CDR2 as FQDESV (reference sequence). As DNA, the CDR3 is TGTGCCAGCAGCTTAGCTGAGGGCCGACCCGGGGAGCTGTTTTTT. This codes for CASSLAEGRPGELFF.

By sample fraction, this clonotype is medium-sized (0.01 to 0.1%). The rearrangement joins TRBV5-1 to TRBJ2-1; a weak D match, TRBD1 (6 bases). Germline CDR1 SGHRS, CDR2 YFSETQ. This CDR3 contains 16 residues. V was pared by 4 bases and J by 1 base, with 15 bases between. CDR3 DNA sequence: TGCGCCAGCAGCCTGGGAGACAGGCCATCCTACAATGAGCAGTTCTTC. Its protein is CASSLGDRPSYNEQFF.

This clonotype is labeled as medium-sized. The chain joins TRBV5-4 to TRBJ2-7; TRBD2 matches at 10 bases. Germline assignment: CDR1 SGHNT and CDR2 YYREEE (reference sequence). V lost 5 bases and J lost 0; bases outside the gene matches: 11. The CDR3 extends over 17 amino acids. CDR3 bases: TGTGCCAGCAGTTGGGGCACTAGCGGGGATTACTCCTACGAGCAGTACTTC. Translation gives CASSWGTSGDYSYEQYF.

This clonotype qualifies as medium-sized. V gene TRBV6-2 or TRBV6-3 combines with J gene TRBJ2-3; 10 bases are a match to TRBD2. There are 15 residues in the CDR3. After removal of 6 bases from V and 3 bases from J, the junction contained 6 bases not matched to a gene. Germline lookup yields CDR1 MNHEY and CDR2 SVGEGT. CDR3 in DNA: TGTGCCAGCAGGCGTAGCGGGGGGAGAACAGATACGCAGTATTTT. This gives the protein CASRRSGGRTDTQYF.

This clonotype was recorded a few times. The V gene is TRBV6-6, the J gene TRBJ2-2; D is possibly TRBD1 or TRBD2 (6 bases each). The CDR3 sequence is 17 residues long. V lost 2 bases and J lost 0, with 13 bases in between. Per the germline V gene, CDR1 is MNHNY and CDR2 is SVGAGI (reference sequence). As DNA, the CDR3 is TGTGCCAGCAGTTACCCGGCAGGGGACTCGAACACCGGGGAGCTGTTTTTT. As protein: CASSYPAGDSNTGELFF.

This clonotype was observed a few times. CDR3 sequence (DNA): TGTGCCAGCAGCTTCAGCGGTCAAGAGACCCAGTACTTC. Protein sequence: CASSFSGQETQYF. V gene TRBV11-2 combines with J gene TRBJ2-5; D is perhaps TRBD2 (5 bases). Germline V gives CDR1 SGHAT, CDR2 FQNNGV. The ends were cut back, 3 bases at V and 2 bases at J, with 7 bases in the middle. The CDR3 sequence is 13 residues long.

The rearrangement joins TRBV28 to TRBJ2-5, with D perhaps TRBD1 or TRBD2 (6 bases each). Between the trimmed V and J ends, which lost 4 bases and 11 bases, there was a span of 20 bases. Germline lookup yields CDR1 MDHEN and CDR2 SYDVKM. CDR3 length equals 14 residues. DNA of the CDR3: TGTGCCAGCAGTTCTCGAGGGGGAGGCGGGCGTCAGTACTTC. Its protein product is CASSSRGGGGRQYF.

This clonotype was detected only a few times. The chain has TRBV27 and TRBJ1-5; tentatively, D is TRBD1 (6 bases). The CDR3 is 16 residues long. V was pared by 3 bases and J by 5 bases, with 17 bases between. CDR1 MNHEY and CDR2 SMNVEV come from the germline V gene (reference sequence). The CDR3, as DNA: TGTGCCAGCAGTTTTTTTGGCAGGGGCGGCGATCAGCCCCAGCATTTT. Its translation: CASSFFGRGGDQPQHF.

This chain connects TRBV20-1 to TRBJ2-3, with TRBD2 matching over 10 bases. From germline, CDR1 is DFQATT and CDR2 SNEGSKA (reference sequence). The CDR3 covers 18 residues. The J segment lost 0 bases and the V segment lost 4 bases, leaving 13 bases of the junction unmatched. DNA of the CDR3: TGCAGTGCTACGGCTAGCGGGGGAGGGGTAACTAGCACAGATACGCAGTATTTT. It specifies CSATASGGGVTSTDTQYF.

This clonotype was observed a handful of times. This chain joins TRBV13 and TRBJ1-6, with a tentative D call TRBD1 (5 bases). The germline V gene encodes CDR1 PRHDT and CDR2 FYEKMQ (reference sequence). The germline V and J ends were trimmed by 8 bases and 10 bases, with 15 bases remaining between them. The CDR3 has 13 residues. The chain's CDR3 is CASSGPTNSPLHF. CDR3 nucleotides: TGTGCCAGCTCGGGACCCACGAACTCACCCCTCCACTTT.

V usage is TRBV12-3 or TRBV12-4 and J usage is TRBJ2-1; D gene unclear. V was shortened by 3 bases and J by 3 bases, with 6 bases between the two germline ends. The CDR3 loop spans 13 amino acids. The CDR3 DNA follows: TGTGCCAGCAGTTTGGCCAGCTACAATGAGCAGTTCTTC. It encodes CASSLASYNEQFF.

By sample share, this clonotype is medium-sized (0.01 to 0.1%). The chain uses TRBV12-3 or TRBV12-4 and TRBJ1-2, with a weak D call TRBD1 (6 bases). The CDR3 sequence is 16 residues long. V was clipped by 4 bases and J by 4 bases, with 19 bases between them. CDR3 bases: TGTGCCAGCAGTTCCTCAGCGGGGGCTTGGGTCTATGGCTACACCTTC. Its protein product is CASSSSAGAWVYGYTF.

By its share, this clonotype is medium-sized (0.01 to 0.1%). V gene TRBV5-1 combines with J gene TRBJ2-4; 7 bases align to TRBD1. Germline values: CDR1 SGHRS, CDR2 YFSETQ. With 2 bases clipped from V and 0 bases from J, the junction kept 11 bases outside the gene matches. The CDR3 has 18 residues. CDR3 in amino acids: CASSFGPGQNLAKNIQYF. DNA for the CDR3: TGCGCCAGCAGCTTTGGCCCGGGACAGAACTTAGCCAAAAACATTCAGTACTTC.